The sequence of this T cell receptor beta chain was determined in a study of human T cells and chemical hapten exposure. Study results and limitations: Clustering by CDR3 similarity yielded significantly more large clusters from expanded TCRs than controls.

About this clonotype: As yet, its antigen is unknown.

Time point: pre-sensitization, week 0. Treatment in this sample: therapeutic diphenylcyclopropenone sensitization with weekly scalp DPC. Patients had alopecia, were aged 18 to 70, and were not pregnant. J lost 0 bases, V lost 5 bases, and 10 bases had no gene match. The CDR3 is 17 amino acids. CDR1 is MDHEN and CDR2 is SYDVKM in the germline V gene. Library construction involved attaching unique molecular identifiers to individual cDNA molecules, which allowed quantitative, reproducible TCR counting. Original processing methods: Ranging from about 20,000 to 700,000, TCR counts per sample had a median value of around 92,000. TCRdb fed the RACE reads into MiXCR, producing one record per CDR3 protein. TCRdb, rather than the study authors, made the V and J calls. In the table there are around 380,000 distinct CDR3 sequences, roughly 6% of which are singletons.

The receptor was isolated from a woman aged 18-29 years with alopecia areata. Some clones in this sample may be carry-over from other donors' samples. The specimen comprised whole blood, sampled in connection with sensitization to the hapten diphenylcyclopropenone (DPC). The chain couples TRBV28 to TRBJ1-2; 9 bases align to TRBD1. CDR3 loop: CASSLRTGAGSNYGYTF. The DNA of the CDR3 is TGTGCCAGCAGTCTCCGGACAGGGGCAGGATCTAACTATGGCTACACCTTC.